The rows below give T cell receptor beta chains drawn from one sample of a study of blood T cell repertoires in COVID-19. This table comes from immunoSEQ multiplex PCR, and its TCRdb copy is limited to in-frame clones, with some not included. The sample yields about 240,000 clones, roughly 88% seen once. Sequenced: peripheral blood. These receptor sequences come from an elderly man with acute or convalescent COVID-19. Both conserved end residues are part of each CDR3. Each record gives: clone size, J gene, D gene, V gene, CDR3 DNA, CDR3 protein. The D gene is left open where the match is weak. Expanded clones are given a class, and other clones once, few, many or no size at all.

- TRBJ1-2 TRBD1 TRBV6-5 TGTGCCAGCAGTCAAACGGGACAGGGAATTGAGGGCTACACCTTC CASSQTGQGIEGYTF
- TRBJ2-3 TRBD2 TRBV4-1 TGCGCCAGCAGCCAACCGACTAGCGGGAGAACAGATACGCAGTATTTT CASSQPTSGRTDTQYF
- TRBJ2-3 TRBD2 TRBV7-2 TGTGCCAGCAGCTTATCAGCGGGGCCCGGGGCAGATACGCAGTATTTT CASSLSAGPGADTQYF
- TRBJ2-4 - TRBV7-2 TGTGCCAGCAGCTCCGACCGGGGAAACATTCAGTACTTC CASSSDRGNIQYF
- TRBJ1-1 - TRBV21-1 TGTGCCAGCACCAGAAGGGACAGGAACACTGAAGCTTTCTTT CASTRRDRNTEAFF
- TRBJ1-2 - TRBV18 TGTGCCAGCTCACCACAACAGGGTCCGAACTATGGCTACACCTTC CASSPQQGPNYGYTF
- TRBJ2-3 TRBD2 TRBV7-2 TGTGCCAGCAGCTTGGGACTAGCGGGGGGGCGCGCAGATACGCAGTATTTT CASSLGLAGGRADTQYF
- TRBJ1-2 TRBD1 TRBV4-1 TGCGCCAGCAGCCCGGGACAGGGACTCAACTATGGCTACACCTTC CASSPGQGLNYGYTF
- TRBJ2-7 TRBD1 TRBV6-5 TGTGCCAGTAGTCCGACAGGGGATTTCTACGAGCAGTACTTC CASSPTGDFYEQYF
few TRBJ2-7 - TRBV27 TGTGCCAGCAGTTTGGGCTTCGCCTACGAGCAGTACTTC CASSLGFAYEQYF
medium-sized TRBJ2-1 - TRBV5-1 TGCGCCAGCAGCCCTGGGGTAGGGGATGAGCAGTTCTTC CASSPGVGDEQFF
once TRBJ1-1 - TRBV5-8 TGTGCCAGCAGCTTGGTAGAGGGAGAAGCTTTCTTT CASSLVEGEAFF
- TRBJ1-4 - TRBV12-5 TGTGCTAGTGGTTTGGTATCTTCTAGCGGGGGAAATGAAAAACTGTTTTTT CASGLVSSSGGNEKLFF
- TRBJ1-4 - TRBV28 TGTGCCAGCGGCGGGCCGGGGGGCGAAAAACTGTTTTTT CASGGPGGEKLFF
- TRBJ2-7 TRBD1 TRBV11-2 TGTGCCAGCAGGATGGGGACAGCCTCCTACGAGCAGTACTTC CASRMGTASYEQYF
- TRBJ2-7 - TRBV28 TGTGCCAGCACCGCGGGACAGTTTGTTTACGAGCAGTACTTC CASTAGQFVYEQYF
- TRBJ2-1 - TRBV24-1 TGTGCCACCAGTGATACGACAGCAACAATGAAGCAGTTCTTC CATSDTTATMKQFF
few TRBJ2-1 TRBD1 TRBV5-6 TGTGCCAGCAGCTCGACAGGGAGCTCCTACAATGAGCAGTTCTTC CASSSTGSSYNEQFF
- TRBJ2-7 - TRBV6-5 TGTGCCAGCAGTCGAGACTCCTACGAGCAGTACTTC CASSRDSYEQYF
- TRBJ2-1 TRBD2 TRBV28 TGTGCCAGCAGCTTTTCTAGCGGGAGGTCCTACAATGAGCAGTTCTTC CASSFSSGRSYNEQFF
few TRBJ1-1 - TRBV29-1 TGCAGCGTTGATACGGCAGGGTTGGGTACTGAAGCTTTCTTT CSVDTAGLGTEAFF
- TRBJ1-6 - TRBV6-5 TGTGCCAGCAGTTCTCCAAGGGAGCGTGGGAATTCACCCCTCCACTTT CASSSPRERGNSPLHF
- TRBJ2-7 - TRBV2 TGTGCCAGCAATCTGCAGTCTTCCGAGCAGTACTTC CASNLQSSEQYF
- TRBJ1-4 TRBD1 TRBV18 TGTGCCAGCTCACCTTTCTTCGGGACAGGGGAAGCAAATGAAAAACTGTTTTTT CASSPFFGTGEANEKLFF
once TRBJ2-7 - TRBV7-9 TGTGCCAGCAGCTTAGATGCCGGTTTAGAGCAGTACTTC CASSLDAGLEQYF
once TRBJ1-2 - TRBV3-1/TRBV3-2 TGTGCCAGCAGCCAAGATTTAGGGGCCTACACCTTC CASSQDLGAYTF
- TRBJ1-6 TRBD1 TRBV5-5 TGTGCCAGCAGCCCTCCCAGACAGGGGGATTCACCCCTCCACTTT CASSPPRQGDSPLHF
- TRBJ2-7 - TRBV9 TGTGCCAGCAGCGTAGGCCGGTTAGAGACGGGGGAGCAGTACTTC CASSVGRLETGEQYF
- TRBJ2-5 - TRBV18 TGTGCCAGCTCACCACCTGCAGGGTTTCCCCCAGAGACCCAGTACTTC CASSPPAGFPPETQYF
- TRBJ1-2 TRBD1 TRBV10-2 TGCGCCAGCAGTCCTACGACAGGGGGCTCGGGATATGGCTACACCTTC CASSPTTGGSGYGYTF
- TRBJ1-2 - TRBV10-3 TGTGCCATCAGTGAGGGAAAGGATCTAGGAGGCTACACCTTC CAISEGKDLGGYTF
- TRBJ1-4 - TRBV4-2 TGTGCCAGCAGCCAAGATCCTGTAACAGGGAATAATGAAAAACTGTTTTTT CASSQDPVTGNNEKLFF
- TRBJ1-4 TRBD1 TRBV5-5 TGTGCCAGCAGCTTACAGGGGGCGAATGAAAAACTGTTTTTT CASSLQGANEKLFF
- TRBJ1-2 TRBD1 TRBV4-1 TGCGCCAGCAGCCATCAACAGGGGGCTGACTATGGCTACACCTTC CASSHQQGADYGYTF
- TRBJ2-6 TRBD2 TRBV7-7 TGTGCTAGCGACTCGGGAGGGCTTTCTGGGGCCAACGTCCTGACTTTC CASDSGGLSGANVLTF
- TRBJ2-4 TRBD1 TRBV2 TGTGCCAGCAGTGTACAGGGGCTTGGTGACATTCAGTACTTC CASSVQGLGDIQYF
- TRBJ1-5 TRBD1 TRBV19 TGTGCCAGTACACGCGGACAGGGAAATAGCAATCAGCCCCAGCATTTT CASTRGQGNSNQPQHF
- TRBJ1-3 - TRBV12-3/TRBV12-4 TGTGCCGCATCACGGGGTTCTGGAAACACCATATATTTT CAASRGSGNTIYF
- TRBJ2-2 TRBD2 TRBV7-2 TGTGCCAGCAGCTTAGCGGGCGGGACTAGCGGGGGGCGACACACCGGGGAGCTGTTTTTT CASSLAGGTSGGRHTGELFF
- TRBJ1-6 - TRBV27 TGTGCCAGCAGTTTATCGACTCTCCTTAATTCACCCCTCCACTTT CASSLSTLLNSPLHF
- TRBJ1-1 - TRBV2 TGTGCGATCGGAGGGGTGCCTCACAGCACGGGGGCTGAAGCTTTCTTT CAIGGVPHSTGAEAFF
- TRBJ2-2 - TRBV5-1 TGCGCCAGTAGACAGGAGTCCGCGAACACCGGGGAGCTGTTTTTT CASRQESANTGELFF
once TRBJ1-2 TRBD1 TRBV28 TGTGCCAGCAGTAGGACAGGCTATGGCTACACCTTC CASSRTGYGYTF